This T cell receptor (beta chain) comes out of a study of patients and donors after allogeneic stem cell transplantation. Trimming cost V 3 bases and J 1 base, with 9 bases left between them. Germline V CDR1 and CDR2: SGHTA, FQGNSA. The CDR3 consists of 14 residues. TCRdb ran MiXCR on the RT-PCR reads and lists one entry per CDR3 protein. Among 24,000 or so distinct CDR3 sequences listed, less than 30% were seen once. The sample holds a few counts of this clonotype. The sequencing input was blood, either unsorted or a sorted T cell fraction (not recorded which). The clonotype comes from a human donor who was either an allogeneic HSCT recipient or a stem cell or donor lymphocyte infusion donor (not recorded which). It is not recorded whose cells these are; they may come from a transplant donor. V and J are TRBV7-2 and TRBJ1-1, with D possibly being TRBD1 (5 bases). Here the CDR3 DNA reads TGTGCCAGCAGCTTGGGTACAGGGAACACTGAAGCTTTCTTT. Protein product: CASSLGTGNTEAFF. Based on the CDR3 plus reference TRBV7-2 and TRBJ1-1, the full variable domain is GAGVSQSPSNKVTEKGKDVELRCDPISGHTALYWYRQSLGQGLEFLIYFQGNSAPDKSGLPSDRFSAERTGGSVSTLTIQRTQQEDSAVYLCASSLGTGNTEAFFGQGTRLTVV.